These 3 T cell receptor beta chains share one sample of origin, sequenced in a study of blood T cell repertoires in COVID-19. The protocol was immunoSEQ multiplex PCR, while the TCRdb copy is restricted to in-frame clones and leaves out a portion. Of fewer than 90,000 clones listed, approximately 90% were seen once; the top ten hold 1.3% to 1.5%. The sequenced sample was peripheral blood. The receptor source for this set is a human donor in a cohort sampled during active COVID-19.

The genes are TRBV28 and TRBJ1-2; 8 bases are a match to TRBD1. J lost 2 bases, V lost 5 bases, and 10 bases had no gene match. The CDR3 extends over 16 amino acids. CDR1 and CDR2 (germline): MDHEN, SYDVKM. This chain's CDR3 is CASSPGFGDRNYGYTF. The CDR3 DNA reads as TGTGCCAGCAGTCCCGGTTTCGGGGACAGGAACTATGGCTACACCTTC.

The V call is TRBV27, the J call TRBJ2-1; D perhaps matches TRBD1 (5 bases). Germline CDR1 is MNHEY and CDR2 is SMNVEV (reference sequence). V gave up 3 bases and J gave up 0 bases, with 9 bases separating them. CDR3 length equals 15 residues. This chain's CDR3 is CASSLGRSSYNEQFF. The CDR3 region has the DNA TGTGCCAGCAGTTTGGGGCGTAGCTCCTACAATGAGCAGTTCTTC.

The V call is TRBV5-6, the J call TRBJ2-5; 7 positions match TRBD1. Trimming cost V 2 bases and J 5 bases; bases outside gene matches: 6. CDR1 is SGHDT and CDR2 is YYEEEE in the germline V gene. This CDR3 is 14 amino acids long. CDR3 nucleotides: TGTGCCAGCAGCTTTGACAGGGCGTCGGAGACCCAGTACTTC. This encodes CASSFDRASETQYF.